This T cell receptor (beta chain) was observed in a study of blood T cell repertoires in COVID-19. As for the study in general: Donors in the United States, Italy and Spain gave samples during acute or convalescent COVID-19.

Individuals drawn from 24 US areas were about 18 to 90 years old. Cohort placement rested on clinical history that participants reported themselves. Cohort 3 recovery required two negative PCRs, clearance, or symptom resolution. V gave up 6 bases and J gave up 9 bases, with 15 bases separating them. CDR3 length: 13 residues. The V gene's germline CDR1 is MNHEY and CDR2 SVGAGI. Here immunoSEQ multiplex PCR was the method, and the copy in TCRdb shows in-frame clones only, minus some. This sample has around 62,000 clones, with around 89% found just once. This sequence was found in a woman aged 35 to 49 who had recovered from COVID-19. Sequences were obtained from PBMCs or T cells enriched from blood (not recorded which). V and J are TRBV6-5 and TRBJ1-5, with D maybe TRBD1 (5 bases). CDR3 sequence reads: CASRLTQGGPQHF. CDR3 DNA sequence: TGTGCCAGCAGATTGACTCAGGGTGGGCCCCAGCATTTT.